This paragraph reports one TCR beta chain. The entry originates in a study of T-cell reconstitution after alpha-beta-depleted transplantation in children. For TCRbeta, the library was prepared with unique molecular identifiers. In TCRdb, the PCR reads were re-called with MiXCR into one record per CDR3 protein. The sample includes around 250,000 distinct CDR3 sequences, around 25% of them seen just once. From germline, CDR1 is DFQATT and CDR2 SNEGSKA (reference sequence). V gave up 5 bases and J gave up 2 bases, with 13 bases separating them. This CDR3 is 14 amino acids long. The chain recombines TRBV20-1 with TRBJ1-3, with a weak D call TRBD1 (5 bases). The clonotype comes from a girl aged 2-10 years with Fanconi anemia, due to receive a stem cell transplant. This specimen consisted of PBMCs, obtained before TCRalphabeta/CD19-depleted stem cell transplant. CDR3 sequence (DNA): TGCAGTGCTGGCTCCGGGGCAACTGGAAACACCATATATTTT. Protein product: CSAGSGATGNTIYF.